Described below is a single TCR beta chain sequence and its context. The entry originates in a study of blood T cell repertoires in COVID-19. Generated by immunoSEQ multiplex PCR, the TCRdb table keeps only in-frame clones and is missing some. Of about 72,000 clones listed, about 81% were seen once; the top ten hold around 19%. Trimming stripped 3 bases from V and 2 bases from J, with 15 bases between. In germline, CDR1 is SGDLS, CDR2 YYNGEE. This CDR3 is 17 amino acids long. This receptor was identified in a human donor in a cohort sampled during active COVID-19. The chain is built from TRBV9 and TRBJ2-6; D may be TRBD1 (5 bases). The material sequenced was peripheral blood. CDR3 nucleotide sequence: TGTGCCAGCAGCGCCACAGGAGAACTTACTGGGGCCAACGTCCTGACTTTC. Translation: CASSATGELTGANVLTF.